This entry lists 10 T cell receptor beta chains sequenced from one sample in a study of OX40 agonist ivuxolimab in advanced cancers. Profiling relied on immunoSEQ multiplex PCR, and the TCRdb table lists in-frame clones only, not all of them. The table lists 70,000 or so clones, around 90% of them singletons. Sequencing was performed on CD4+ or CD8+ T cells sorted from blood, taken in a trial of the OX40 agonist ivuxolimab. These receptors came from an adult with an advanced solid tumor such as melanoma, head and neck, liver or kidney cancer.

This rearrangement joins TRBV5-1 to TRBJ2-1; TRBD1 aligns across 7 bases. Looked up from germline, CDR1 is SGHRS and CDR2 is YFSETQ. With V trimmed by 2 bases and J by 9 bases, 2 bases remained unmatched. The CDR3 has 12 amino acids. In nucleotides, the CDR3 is TGCGCCAGCAGCTTACAGGGGATTGAGCAGTTCTTC. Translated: CASSLQGIEQFF.

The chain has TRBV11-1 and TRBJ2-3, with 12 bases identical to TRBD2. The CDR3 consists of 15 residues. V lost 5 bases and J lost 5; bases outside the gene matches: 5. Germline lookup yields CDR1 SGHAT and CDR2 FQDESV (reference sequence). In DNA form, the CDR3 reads TGTGCCAGCAGCCGGACTAGCGGGATGAGAGATACGCAGTATTTT. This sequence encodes CASSRTSGMRDTQYF.

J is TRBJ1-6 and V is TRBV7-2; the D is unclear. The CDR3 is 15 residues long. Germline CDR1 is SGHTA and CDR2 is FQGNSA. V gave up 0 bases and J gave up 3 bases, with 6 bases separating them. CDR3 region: CASSLAGGYNSPLHF. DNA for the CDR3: TGTGCCAGCAGCTTAGCGGGTGGCTATAATTCACCCCTCCACTTT.

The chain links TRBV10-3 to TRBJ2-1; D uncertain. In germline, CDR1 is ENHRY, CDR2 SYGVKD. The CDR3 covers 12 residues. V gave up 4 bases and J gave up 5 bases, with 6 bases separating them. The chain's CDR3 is CAISGRDNEQFF. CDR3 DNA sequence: TGTGCCATCAGTGGACGGGACAATGAGCAGTTCTTC.

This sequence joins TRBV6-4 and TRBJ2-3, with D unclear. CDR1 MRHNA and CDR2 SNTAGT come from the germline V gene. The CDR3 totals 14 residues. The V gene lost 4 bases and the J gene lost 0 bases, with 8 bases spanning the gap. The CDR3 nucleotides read TGTGCCAGCAGTGTGTCGATGAGCACAGATACGCAGTATTTT. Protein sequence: CASSVSMSTDTQYF.

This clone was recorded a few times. For the CDR3, the DNA is TGTGCCAGCAGCAGAGTGAATAGCAATCAGCCCCAGCATTTT. Residues: CASSRVNSNQPQHF. V and J are TRBV6-5 and TRBJ1-5; D gene ambiguous. CDR1 is MNHEY and CDR2 is SVGAGI in the germline V gene. V lost 6 bases to trimming and J lost 0 bases, with 9 bases between them. The CDR3 totals 14 residues.

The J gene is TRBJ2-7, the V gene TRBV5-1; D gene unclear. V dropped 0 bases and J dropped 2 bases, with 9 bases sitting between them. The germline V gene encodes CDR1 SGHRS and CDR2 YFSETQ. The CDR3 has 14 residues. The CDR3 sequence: CASSLDSTTYEQYF. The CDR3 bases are TGCGCCAGCAGCTTGGACTCCACCACCTACGAGCAGTACTTC.

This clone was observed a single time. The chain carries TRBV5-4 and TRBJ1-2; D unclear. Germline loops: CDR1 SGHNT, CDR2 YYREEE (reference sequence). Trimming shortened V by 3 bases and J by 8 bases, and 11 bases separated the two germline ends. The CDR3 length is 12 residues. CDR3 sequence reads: CASSSPPGGYTF. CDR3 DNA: TGTGCCAGCAGCTCCCCCCCGGGGGGCTACACCTTC.

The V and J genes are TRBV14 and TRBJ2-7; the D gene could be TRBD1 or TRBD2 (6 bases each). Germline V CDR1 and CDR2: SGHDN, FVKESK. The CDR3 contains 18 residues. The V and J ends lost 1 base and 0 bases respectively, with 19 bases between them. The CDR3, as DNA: TGTGCCAGCAGCCAAGGGGGGGACTTACAGGGACACTCCTACGAGCAGTACTTC. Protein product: CASSQGGDLQGHSYEQYF. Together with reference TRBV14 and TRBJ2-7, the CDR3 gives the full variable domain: EAGVTQFPSHSVIEKGQTVTLRCDPISGHDNLYWYRRVMGKEIKFLLHFVKESKQDESGMPNNRFLAERTGGTYSTLKVQPAELEDSGVYFCASSQGGDLQGHSYEQYFGPGTRLTVT.

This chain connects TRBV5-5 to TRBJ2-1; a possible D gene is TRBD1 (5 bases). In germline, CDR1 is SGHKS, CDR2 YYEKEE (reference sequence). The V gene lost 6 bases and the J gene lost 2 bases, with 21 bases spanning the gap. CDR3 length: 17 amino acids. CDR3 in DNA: TGTGCCAGCACTAGAGCCCGTGACAGACGAGCCTACAATGAGCAGTTCTTC. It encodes CASTRARDRRAYNEQFF.